Given below is one T cell receptor beta chain in context. The authors prepared the TCRbeta library with unique molecular identifiers. Each CDR3 protein gets one entry after TCRdb re-called the PCR reads with MiXCR. The table has about 420,000 distinct CDR3 sequences, roughly 10% seen once. These data originate in a study of T-cell reconstitution after alpha-beta-depleted transplantation in children. V was shortened by 5 bases and J by 3 bases, with 16 bases between the two germline ends. The germline gives CDR1 MDHEN, CDR2 SYDVKM. This CDR3 spans 15 amino acids. The source of this sequence is a human donor who donated a stem cell graft to a child with acute myeloid leukemia. The chain links TRBV28 to TRBJ1-1; D gene unclear. The sample was PBMCs from the stem cell graft donor, taken from the stem cell graft. CDR3 in amino acids: CASSIPASGYTEAFF. CDR3 DNA sequence: TGTGCCAGCAGTATCCCGGCCAGCGGCTACACTGAAGCTTTCTTT.